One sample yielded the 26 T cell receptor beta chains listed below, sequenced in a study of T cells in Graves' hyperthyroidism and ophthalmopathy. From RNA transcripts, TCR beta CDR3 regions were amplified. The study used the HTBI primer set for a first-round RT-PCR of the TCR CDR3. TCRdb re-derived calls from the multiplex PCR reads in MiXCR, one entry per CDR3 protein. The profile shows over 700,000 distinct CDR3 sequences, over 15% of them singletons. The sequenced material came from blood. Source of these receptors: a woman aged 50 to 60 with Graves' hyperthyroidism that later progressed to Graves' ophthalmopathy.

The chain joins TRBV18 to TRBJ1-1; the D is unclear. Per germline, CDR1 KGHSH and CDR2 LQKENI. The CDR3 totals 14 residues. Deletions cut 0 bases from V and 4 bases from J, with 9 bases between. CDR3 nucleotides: TGTGCCAGCTCACCACCGGGATCGGGCACTGAAGCTTTCTTT. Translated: CASSPPGSGTEAFF.

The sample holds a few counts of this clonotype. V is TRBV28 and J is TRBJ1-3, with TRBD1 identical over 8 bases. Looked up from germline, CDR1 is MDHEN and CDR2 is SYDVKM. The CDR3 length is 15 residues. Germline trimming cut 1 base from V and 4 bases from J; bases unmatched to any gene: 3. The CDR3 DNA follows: TGTGCCAGCAGTTTATACGGGACAGGAGGAAACACCATATATTTT. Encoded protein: CASSLYGTGGNTIYF.

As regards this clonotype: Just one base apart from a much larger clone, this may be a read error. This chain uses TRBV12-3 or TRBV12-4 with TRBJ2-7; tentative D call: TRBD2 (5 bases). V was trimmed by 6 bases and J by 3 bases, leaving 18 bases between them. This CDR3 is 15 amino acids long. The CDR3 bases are TGTGCCAGCAGAGGACGGGGAGATCCAGACTACGAGCAGTACTTC. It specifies CASRGRGDPDYEQYF.

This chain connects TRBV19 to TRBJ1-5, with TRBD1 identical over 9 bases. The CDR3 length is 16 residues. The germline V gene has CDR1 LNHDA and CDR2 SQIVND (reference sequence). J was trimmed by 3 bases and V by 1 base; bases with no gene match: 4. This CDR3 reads CASSIGGTGPNQPQHF. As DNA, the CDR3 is TGTGCCAGTAGTATAGGTGGGACAGGGCCCAATCAGCCCCAGCATTTT.

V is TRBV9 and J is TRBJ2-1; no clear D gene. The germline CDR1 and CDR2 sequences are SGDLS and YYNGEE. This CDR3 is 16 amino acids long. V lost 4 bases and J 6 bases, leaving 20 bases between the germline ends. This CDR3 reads CASSFMSGSKGNEQFF. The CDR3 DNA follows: TGTGCCAGCAGCTTTATGTCGGGCTCAAAGGGCAATGAGCAGTTCTTC.

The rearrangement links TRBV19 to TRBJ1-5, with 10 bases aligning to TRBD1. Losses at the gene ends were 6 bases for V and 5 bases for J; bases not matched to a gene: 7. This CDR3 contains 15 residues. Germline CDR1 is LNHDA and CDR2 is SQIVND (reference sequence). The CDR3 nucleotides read TGTGCCAGTAGCAACGACAGGGGGCGCGATCAGCCCCAGCATTTT. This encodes CASSNDRGRDQPQHF.

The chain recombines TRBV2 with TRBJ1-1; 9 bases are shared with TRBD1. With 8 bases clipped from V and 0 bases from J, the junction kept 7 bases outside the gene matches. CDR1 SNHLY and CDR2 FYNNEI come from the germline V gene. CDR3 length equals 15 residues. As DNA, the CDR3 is TGTGCCAGCGGCGCCGGGACAGGGTTGAACACTGAAGCTTTCTTT. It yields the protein CASGAGTGLNTEAFF.

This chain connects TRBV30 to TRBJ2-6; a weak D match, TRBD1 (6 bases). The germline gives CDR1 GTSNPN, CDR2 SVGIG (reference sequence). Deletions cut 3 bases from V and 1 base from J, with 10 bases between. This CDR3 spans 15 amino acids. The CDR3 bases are TGTGCCTGGAGCACAGGGAATTCTGGGGCCAACGTCCTGACTTTC. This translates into CAWSTGNSGANVLTF.

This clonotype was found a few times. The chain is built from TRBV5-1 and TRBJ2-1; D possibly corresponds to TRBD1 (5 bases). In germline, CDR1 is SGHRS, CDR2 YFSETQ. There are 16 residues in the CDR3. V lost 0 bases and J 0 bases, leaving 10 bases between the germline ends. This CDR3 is CASSLVGPGSYNEQFF. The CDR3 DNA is TGCGCCAGCAGCTTGGTGGGGCCGGGCTCCTACAATGAGCAGTTCTTC.

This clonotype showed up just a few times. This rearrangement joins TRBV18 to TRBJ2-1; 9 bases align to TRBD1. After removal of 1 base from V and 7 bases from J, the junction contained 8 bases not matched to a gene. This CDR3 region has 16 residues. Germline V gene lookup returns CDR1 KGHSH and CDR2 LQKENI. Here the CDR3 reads CASSPREHRGLNEQFF. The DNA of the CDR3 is TGTGCCAGCTCACCACGAGAGCACAGGGGGCTTAATGAGCAGTTCTTC.

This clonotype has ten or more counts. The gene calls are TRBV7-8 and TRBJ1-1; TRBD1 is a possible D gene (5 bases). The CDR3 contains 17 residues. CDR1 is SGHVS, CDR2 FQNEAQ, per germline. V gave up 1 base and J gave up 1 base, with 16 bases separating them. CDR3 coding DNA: TGTGCCAGCAGCTTAGGACGACTAGGGGCCAGGAACACTGAAGCTTTCTTT. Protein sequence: CASSLGRLGARNTEAFF. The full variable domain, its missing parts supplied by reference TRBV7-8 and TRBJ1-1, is GAGVSQSPRYKVAKRGQDVALRCDPISGHVSLFWYQQALGQGPEFLTYFQNEAQLDKSGLPSDRFFAERPEGSVSTLKIQRTQQEDSAVYLCASSLGRLGARNTEAFFGQGTRLTVV.

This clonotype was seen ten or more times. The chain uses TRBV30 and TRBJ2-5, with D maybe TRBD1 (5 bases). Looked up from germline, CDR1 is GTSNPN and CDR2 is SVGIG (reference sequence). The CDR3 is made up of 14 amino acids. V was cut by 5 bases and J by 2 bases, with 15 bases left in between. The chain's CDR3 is CAWGRGTGQETQYF. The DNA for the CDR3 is TGTGCCTGGGGTCGAGGCACAGGACAAGAGACCCAGTACTTC.

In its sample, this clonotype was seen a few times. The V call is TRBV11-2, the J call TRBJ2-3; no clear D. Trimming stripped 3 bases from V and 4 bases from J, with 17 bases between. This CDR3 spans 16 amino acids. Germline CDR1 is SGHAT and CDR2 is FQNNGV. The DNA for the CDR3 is TGTGCCAGCAGCTTGTTAGATCTCATCCCATCAGATACGCAGTATTTT. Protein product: CASSLLDLIPSDTQYF. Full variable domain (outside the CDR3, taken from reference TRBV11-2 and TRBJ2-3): EAGVAQSPRYKIIEKRQSVAFWCNPISGHATLYWYQQILGQGPKLLIQFQNNGVVDDSQLPKDRFSAERLKGVDSTLKIQPAKLEDSAVYLCASSLLDLIPSDTQYFGPGTRLTVL.

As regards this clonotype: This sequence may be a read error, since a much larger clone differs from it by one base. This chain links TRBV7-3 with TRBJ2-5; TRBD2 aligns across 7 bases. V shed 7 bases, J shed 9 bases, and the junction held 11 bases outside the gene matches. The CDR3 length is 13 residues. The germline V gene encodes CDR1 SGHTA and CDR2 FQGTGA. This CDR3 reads CASTTPSGGPQYF. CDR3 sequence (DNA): TGTGCCAGCACCACTCCCTCGGGGGGACCCCAGTACTTC. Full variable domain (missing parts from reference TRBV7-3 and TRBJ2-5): GAGVSQTPSNKVTEKGKYVELRCDPISGHTALYWYRQSLGQGPEFLIYFQGTGAADDSGLPNDRFFAVRPEGSVSTLKIQRTERGDSAVYLCASTTPSGGPQYFGPGTRLLVL.

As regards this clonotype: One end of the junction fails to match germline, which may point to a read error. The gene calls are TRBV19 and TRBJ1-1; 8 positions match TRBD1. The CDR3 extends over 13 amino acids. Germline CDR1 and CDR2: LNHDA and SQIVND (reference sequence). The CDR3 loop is CATRQGMNTDAFF. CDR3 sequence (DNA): TGTGCCACTCGACAGGGGATGAACACTGACGCTTTCTTT. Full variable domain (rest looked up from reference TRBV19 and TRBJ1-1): DGGITQSPKYLFRKEGQNVTLSCEQNLNHDAMYWYRQDPGQGLRLIYYSQIVNDFQKGDIAEGYSVSREKKESFPLTVTSAQKNPTAFYLCATRQGMNTDAFFGQGTRLTVV.

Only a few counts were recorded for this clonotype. In DNA, the CDR3 is TGTGCCAGCAGTTACCCCTCCAGGGGAAATACTGAAGCTTTCTTT. Encoded protein: CASSYPSRGNTEAFF. This rearrangement joins TRBV6-6 to TRBJ1-1; the D gene is possibly TRBD1 (6 bases). The germline V gene has CDR1 MNHNY and CDR2 SVGAGI (reference sequence). This CDR3 is built from 15 residues. V was cut by 2 bases and J by 5 bases, with 15 bases left in between.

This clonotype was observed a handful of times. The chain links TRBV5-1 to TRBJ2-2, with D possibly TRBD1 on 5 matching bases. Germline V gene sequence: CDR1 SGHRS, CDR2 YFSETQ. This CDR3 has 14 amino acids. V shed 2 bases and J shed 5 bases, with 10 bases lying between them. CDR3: CASSLPTETGELFF. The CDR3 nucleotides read TGCGCCAGCAGCTTACCGACAGAGACCGGGGAGCTGTTTTTT.

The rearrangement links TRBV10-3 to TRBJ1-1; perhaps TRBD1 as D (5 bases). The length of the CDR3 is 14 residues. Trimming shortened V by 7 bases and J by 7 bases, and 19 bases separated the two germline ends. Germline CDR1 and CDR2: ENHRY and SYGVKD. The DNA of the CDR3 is TGTGCCATCAAGACCCGGGCGGGGGGAATTGAAGCTTTCTTT. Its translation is CAIKTRAGGIEAFF.

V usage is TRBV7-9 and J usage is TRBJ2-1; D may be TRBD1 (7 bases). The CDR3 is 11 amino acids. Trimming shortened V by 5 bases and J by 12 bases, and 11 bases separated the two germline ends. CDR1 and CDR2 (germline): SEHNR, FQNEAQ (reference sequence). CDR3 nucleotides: TGTGCCAGCAGCGGCAGGGGGGTGCAGTTCTTC. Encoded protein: CASSGRGVQFF.

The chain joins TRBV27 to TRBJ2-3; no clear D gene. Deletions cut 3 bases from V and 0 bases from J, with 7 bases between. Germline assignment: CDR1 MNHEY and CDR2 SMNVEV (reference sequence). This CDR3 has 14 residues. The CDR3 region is CASSFKNSTDTQYF. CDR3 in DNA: TGTGCCAGCAGTTTTAAGAATAGCACAGATACGCAGTATTTT.

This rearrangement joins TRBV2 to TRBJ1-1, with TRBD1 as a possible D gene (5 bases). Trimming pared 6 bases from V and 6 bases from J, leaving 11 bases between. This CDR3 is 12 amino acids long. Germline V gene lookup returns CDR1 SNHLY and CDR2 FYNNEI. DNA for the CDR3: TGTGCCAGCAGGGGGGTCGGGGCTGAAGCTTTCTTT. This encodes CASRGVGAEAFF.

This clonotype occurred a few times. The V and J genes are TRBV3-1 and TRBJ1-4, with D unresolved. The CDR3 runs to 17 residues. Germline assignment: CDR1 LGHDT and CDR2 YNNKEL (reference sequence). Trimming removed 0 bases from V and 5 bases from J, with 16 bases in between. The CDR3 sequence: CASSQEGPGDTNEKLFF. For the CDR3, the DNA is TGTGCCAGCAGCCAAGAGGGTCCGGGAGACACAAATGAAAAACTGTTTTTT. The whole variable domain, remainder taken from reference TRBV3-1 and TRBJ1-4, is DTAVSQTPKYLVTQMGNDKSIKCEQNLGHDTMYWYKQDSKKFLKIMFSYNNKELIINETVPNRFSPKSPDKAHLNLHINSLELGDSAVYFCASSQEGPGDTNEKLFFGSGTQLSVL.

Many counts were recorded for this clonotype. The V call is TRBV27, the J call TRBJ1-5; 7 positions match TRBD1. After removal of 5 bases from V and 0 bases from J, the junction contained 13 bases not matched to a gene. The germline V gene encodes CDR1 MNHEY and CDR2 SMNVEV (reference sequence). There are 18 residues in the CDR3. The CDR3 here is CASSTTGAVRYSNQPQHF. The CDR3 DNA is TGTGCCAGCAGTACAACAGGGGCTGTTCGTTATAGCAATCAGCCCCAGCATTTT.

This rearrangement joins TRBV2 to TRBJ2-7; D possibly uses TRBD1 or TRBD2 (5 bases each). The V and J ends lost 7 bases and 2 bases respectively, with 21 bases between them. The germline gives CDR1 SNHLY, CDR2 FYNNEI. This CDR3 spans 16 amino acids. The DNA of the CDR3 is TGTGCCAGCATCACATTGGGGGACCCCAAGCCCTACGAGCAGTACTTC. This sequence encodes CASITLGDPKPYEQYF.

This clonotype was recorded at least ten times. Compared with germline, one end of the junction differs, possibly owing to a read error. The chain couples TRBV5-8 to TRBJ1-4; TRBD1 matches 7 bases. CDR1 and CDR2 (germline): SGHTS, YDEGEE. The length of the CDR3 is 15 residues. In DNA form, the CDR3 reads TGCGCCAGCAGCTTCGGGACAGCAACTAATGAAAAACTGTTTTTT. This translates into CASSFGTATNEKLFF. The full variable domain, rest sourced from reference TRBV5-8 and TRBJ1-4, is EAGVTQSPTHLIKTRGQQATLRCSPISGHTSVYWYQQALGLGLQFLLWYDEGEERNRGNFPPRFSGRQFPNYSSELNVNALELEDSALYLCASSFGTATNEKLFFGSGTQLSVL.

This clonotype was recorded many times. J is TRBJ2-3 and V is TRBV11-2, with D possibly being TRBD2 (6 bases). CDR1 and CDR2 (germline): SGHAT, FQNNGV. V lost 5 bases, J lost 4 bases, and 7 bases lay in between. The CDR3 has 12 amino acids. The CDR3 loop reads CASSRLADTQYF. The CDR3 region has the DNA TGTGCCAGCAGCCGACTAGCAGATACGCAGTATTTT. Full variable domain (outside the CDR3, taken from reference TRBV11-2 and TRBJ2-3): EAGVAQSPRYKIIEKRQSVAFWCNPISGHATLYWYQQILGQGPKLLIQFQNNGVVDDSQLPKDRFSAERLKGVDSTLKIQPAKLEDSAVYLCASSRLADTQYFGPGTRLTVL.